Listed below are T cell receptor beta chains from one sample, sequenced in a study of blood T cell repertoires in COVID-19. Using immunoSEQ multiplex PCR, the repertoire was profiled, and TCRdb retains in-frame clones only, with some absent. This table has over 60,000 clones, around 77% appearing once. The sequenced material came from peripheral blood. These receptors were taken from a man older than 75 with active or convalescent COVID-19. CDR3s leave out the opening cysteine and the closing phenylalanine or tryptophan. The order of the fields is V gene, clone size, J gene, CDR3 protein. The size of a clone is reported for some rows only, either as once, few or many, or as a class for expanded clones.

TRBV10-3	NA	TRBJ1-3	AISAPAGGLSSGNTIY
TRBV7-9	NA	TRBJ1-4	ASSLRPTGGNEKLF
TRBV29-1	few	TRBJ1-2	SVGGGNGYT
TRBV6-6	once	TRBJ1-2	ASSPTIRQAEYGYT
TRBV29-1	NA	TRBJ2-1	SAGQGTHNEQF
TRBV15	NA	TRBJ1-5	ATSRDSIGVLPQPQH
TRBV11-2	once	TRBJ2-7	ASSLMGLAYEQY
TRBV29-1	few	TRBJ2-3	SARTSGVHTQY
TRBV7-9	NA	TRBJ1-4	ASSLGLGDGEKLF
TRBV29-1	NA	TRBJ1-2	SARQGADYGYT
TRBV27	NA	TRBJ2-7	ASSLSGGYFHEQY
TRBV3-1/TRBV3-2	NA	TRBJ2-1	ASSHLASGSNEQF
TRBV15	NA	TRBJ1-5	ATSRDYGEDQPQH
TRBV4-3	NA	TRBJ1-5	ASSQNRGTKQPQH
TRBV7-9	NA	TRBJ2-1	ASSVPGLAGGNNEQF
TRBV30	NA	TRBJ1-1	AWRGLRTVGMQAF
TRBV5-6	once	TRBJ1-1	ASSLGQGQNTEAF
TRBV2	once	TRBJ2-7	ASSASTSGGSYYEQY
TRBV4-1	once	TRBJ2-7	ASSQDSNRGSYEQY
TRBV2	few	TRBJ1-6	ASRQGADSPLH
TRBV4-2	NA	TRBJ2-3	ASSQKAGARTDTQY
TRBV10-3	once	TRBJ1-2	AISEVGDSRGYT
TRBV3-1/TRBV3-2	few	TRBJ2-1	ASSNERGAYNEQF
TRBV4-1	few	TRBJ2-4	ASSQGPNAGWNIQY
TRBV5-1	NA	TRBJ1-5	ASSFSSDQPQH
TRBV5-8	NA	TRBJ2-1	ASNGQGLYEQF
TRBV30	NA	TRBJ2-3	AWRGDRRDTQY
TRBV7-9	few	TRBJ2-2	ASSFHSGELF
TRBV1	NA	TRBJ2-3	TSSPTDTQY